The source of this T cell receptor (beta chain) is a study of T cell responses to AZD1222 COVID-19 vaccine. Produced via immunoSEQ multiplex PCR; TCRdb's table is partial and in-frame only. The sample carries approximately 65,000 clones, 80% to 85% recorded once. There are 14 residues in the CDR3. Germline loops: CDR1 PRHDT, CDR2 FYEKMQ (reference sequence). J was trimmed by 5 bases and V by 5 bases; bases with no gene match: 5. The TCR comes from an adult in good health. The sequencing here drew on peripheral blood, taken on day 0 of AZD1222 vaccination. This chain uses TRBV13 with TRBJ2-2; TRBD2 aligns across 7 bases. DNA for the CDR3: TGTGCCAGCAGCCTCAGACTAGCAACCGGGGAGCTGTTTTTT. The encoded protein is CASSLRLATGELFF. Variable domain in full (rest from reference TRBV13 and TRBJ2-2): AAGVIQSPRHLIKEKRETATLKCYPIPRHDTVYWYQQGPGQDPQFLISFYEKMQSDKGSIPDRFSAQQFSDYHSELNMSSLELGDSALYFCASSLRLATGELFFGEGSRLTVL.